A single sample gave rise to the 32 T cell receptor beta chains below, sequenced in a study of blood T cell repertoires in COVID-19. Method: immunoSEQ multiplex PCR; TCRdb's copy keeps in-frame clones and lacks some. The table lists about 270,000 clones, about 89% of them singletons, with approximately 2.4% in the top ten. Sequencing used PBMCs or T cells enriched from blood (not recorded which). The receptors shown here come from a woman in her late teens or twenties who had recovered from COVID-19.

Here the CDR3 DNA reads TGTGCCACCAGCAGGCTGGGACTAGCGATGGTCGATGAGCAGTTCTTC. It encodes CATSRLGLAMVDEQFF. The rearrangement links TRBV15 to TRBJ2-1; 10 nucleotides align to TRBD2. CDR1 LNHNV and CDR2 YYDKDF come from the germline V gene (reference sequence). V dropped 3 bases and J dropped 8; count of bases not matched to a gene: 10. This CDR3 region has 16 residues.

This chain uses TRBV14 with TRBJ2-1; D is possibly TRBD2 (5 bases). Germline values: CDR1 SGHDN, CDR2 FVKESK. V was cut by 5 bases and J by 4 bases, with 12 bases left in between. This CDR3 contains 14 residues. CDR3 in amino acids: CASSGLATYNEQFF. CDR3 bases: TGTGCCAGCAGCGGGCTAGCTACTTACAATGAGCAGTTCTTC.

CDR3: CASSQDSVLMITGELFF. The CDR3 DNA reads as TGCGCCAGCAGCCAAGACTCGGTATTAATGATCACCGGGGAGCTGTTTTTT. This rearrangement joins TRBV4-3 to TRBJ2-2; D uncertain. Germline CDR1 is LGHNA and CDR2 is YSLEER. V lost 0 bases, J lost 4 bases, and 15 bases lay in between. The CDR3 spans 17 residues.

This clone was detected only once. The chain has TRBV15 and TRBJ2-2; maybe TRBD2 (6 bases). Trimming took off 1 base at V and 6 bases at J, with 12 bases between the two ends. The CDR3 spans 15 residues. Per the germline V gene, CDR1 is LNHNV and CDR2 is YYDKDF (reference sequence). CDR3 sequence reads: CATSRVASEPGELFF. The CDR3 nucleotides are TGTGCCACCAGCAGAGTGGCTAGCGAGCCCGGGGAGCTGTTTTTT.

The chain recombines TRBV6-5 with TRBJ1-2; perhaps TRBD1 as D (5 bases). Trimming stripped 5 bases from V and 8 bases from J, with 18 bases between. There are 14 residues in the CDR3. Germline CDR1 is MNHEY and CDR2 is SVGAGI. The CDR3 spells CASSPPGTPWGYTF. The CDR3 nucleotides are TGTGCCAGCAGTCCGCCTGGGACTCCCTGGGGCTACACCTTC.

This rearrangement joins TRBV30 to TRBJ2-3; 16 bases agree with TRBD2. Germline assignment: CDR1 GTSNPN and CDR2 SVGIG (reference sequence). This CDR3 contains 18 residues. The ends lost 2 bases at V and 4 bases at J; junction bases unmatched: 9. The CDR3 protein is CAWSQGLAGGPRADTQYF. The CDR3 nucleotides are TGTGCCTGGAGTCAGGGACTAGCGGGGGGGCCGCGGGCAGATACGCAGTATTTT.

The CDR3 here is CASGRGQPQHF. The DNA for the CDR3 is TGTGCCAGCGGTAGGGGTCAGCCCCAGCATTTT. The gene calls are TRBV6-5 and TRBJ1-5; perhaps TRBD1 as D (5 bases). V was pared by 8 bases and J by 6 bases, with 8 bases between. The CDR3 has 11 residues. Germline lookup yields CDR1 MNHEY and CDR2 SVGAGI.

The chain recombines TRBV18 with TRBJ1-1; D gene uncertain. Trimming took 1 base from V and 1 from J, leaving 13 bases between them. This CDR3 has 16 amino acids. CDR1 is KGHSH, CDR2 LQKENI, per germline. CDR3 region: CASSPLTRNRNTEAFF. The CDR3 bases are TGTGCCAGCTCACCACTCACTCGAAATAGGAACACTGAAGCTTTCTTT.

This chain joins TRBV28 and TRBJ2-5, with TRBD1 as a possible D gene (6 bases). Trimming took off 6 bases at V and 0 bases at J, with 11 bases between the two ends. Per germline, CDR1 MDHEN and CDR2 SYDVKM. The CDR3 is 14 residues long. The CDR3 loop is CASSPGTHQETQYF. CDR3 sequence (DNA): TGTGCCAGCAGCCCAGGGACACACCAAGAGACCCAGTACTTC.

The rearrangement joins TRBV10-3 to TRBJ2-7; no firm D call. CDR3 length: 14 amino acids. Germline assignment: CDR1 ENHRY and CDR2 SYGVKD. The germline V and J ends were trimmed by 8 bases and 2 bases, with 16 bases remaining between them. The CDR3 DNA reads TGTGCCATCTCCGCCGGGTCCTTTACCTACGAGCAGTACTTC. It specifies CAISAGSFTYEQYF.

The chain has TRBV27 and TRBJ1-6, with D unclear. CDR1 and CDR2 (germline): MNHEY, SMNVEV (reference sequence). Deletions cut 3 bases from V and 13 bases from J, with 16 bases between. This CDR3 contains 14 residues. The CDR3 here is CASSFAPDWWPLHF. The CDR3 bases are TGTGCCAGCAGTTTTGCCCCTGACTGGTGGCCCCTCCACTTT.

The chain combines TRBV6-4 with TRBJ1-2, with D possibly being TRBD1 (6 bases). The CDR3 consists of 13 residues. Germline V gene sequence: CDR1 MRHNA, CDR2 SNTAGT. The V end was cut by 4 bases, the J end by 4 bases, with 10 bases between. In DNA form, the CDR3 reads TGTGCCAGCAGTGGGGGCAGGGGCTATGGCTACACCTTC. Protein: CASSGGRGYGYTF.

V is TRBV10-1 and J is TRBJ1-1; 9 positions match TRBD1. The V and J ends lost 6 bases and 1 base, in that order; junction bases with no gene match: 3. This CDR3 contains 14 residues. Germline V gene lookup returns CDR1 WNHNN and CDR2 SYGVQD (reference sequence). CDR3 loop: CASREDRGNTEAFF. The CDR3 region has the DNA TGCGCCAGCAGGGAGGACAGGGGGAACACTGAAGCTTTCTTT.

The V gene is TRBV5-1, the J gene TRBJ1-1; D perhaps matches TRBD1 (6 bases). V dropped 3 bases and J dropped 1 base, with 19 bases sitting between them. CDR3 size: 17 residues. The germline V gene encodes CDR1 SGHRS and CDR2 YFSETQ. The CDR3 DNA sequence: TGCGCCAGCAGCTCACCCAGGGGTCCCGCGACGAACACTGAAGCTTTCTTT. It is translated as CASSSPRGPATNTEAFF.

This chain uses TRBV4-3 with TRBJ2-7, with D unclear. V was clipped by 2 bases and J by 5 bases, with 22 bases between them. Germline values: CDR1 LGHNA, CDR2 YSLEER. The CDR3 is made up of 17 amino acids. The CDR3 sequence: CASSQSYSSTLRNEQYF. The CDR3 DNA reads TGCGCCAGCAGCCAATCCTACTCCTCCACTCTGAGGAACGAGCAGTACTTC.

The J gene is TRBJ2-1, the V gene TRBV7-2; 10 bases agree with TRBD2. Losses at the gene ends were 4 bases for V and 3 bases for J; bases not matched to a gene: 6. Germline CDR1 is SGHTA and CDR2 is FQGNSA. The CDR3 length is 16 residues. This CDR3 is CASSSFPSGGYNEQFF. CDR3 coding DNA: TGTGCCAGCAGCTCCTTTCCTAGCGGGGGCTACAATGAGCAGTTCTTC.

The gene calls are TRBV2 and TRBJ2-5; no clear D gene. Deletions cut 0 bases from V and 5 bases from J, with 10 bases between. Germline V gene data show CDR1 as SNHLY and CDR2 as FYNNEI. The CDR3 totals 14 residues. The CDR3: CASSEAVRAETQYF. CDR3 coding DNA: TGTGCCAGCAGTGAAGCGGTGAGAGCCGAGACCCAGTACTTC.

The rearrangement links TRBV28 to TRBJ2-5; weak D call: TRBD2 (7 bases). The CDR3 is 20 amino acids. Germline V CDR1 and CDR2: MDHEN, SYDVKM. V was shortened by 5 bases and J by 0 bases, with 28 bases between the two germline ends. The CDR3 nucleotides read TGTGCCAGCAGTGCCCGGACAGAACGCTCTAGCGGCCGGTACCAAGAGACCCAGTACTTC. The encoded protein is CASSARTERSSGRYQETQYF. Variable domain in full (rest from reference TRBV28 and TRBJ2-5): DVKVTQSSRYLVKRTGEKVFLECVQDMDHENMFWYRQDPGLGLRLIYFSYDVKMKEKGDIPEGYSVSREKKERFSLILESASTNQTSMYLCASSARTERSSGRYQETQYFGPGTRLLVL.

The chain couples TRBV3-1 (or the pseudogene TRBV3-2) to TRBJ2-1; TRBD2 matches at 7 bases. J was trimmed by 8 bases and V by 2 bases; bases with no gene match: 3. The CDR3 length is 13 residues. CDR1 LGHDT and CDR2 YNNKEL come from the germline V gene (reference sequence). The chain's CDR3 is CASSQLTSYEQFF. Here the CDR3 DNA reads TGTGCCAGCAGCCAACTGACTAGCTATGAGCAGTTCTTC.

This chain joins TRBV5-1 and TRBJ1-1, with unresolved D. Trimming removed 2 bases at V and 2 bases at J, with 10 bases between. Germline assignment: CDR1 SGHRS and CDR2 YFSETQ. CDR3 length equals 14 residues. The CDR3 sequence: CASSLADTNTEAFF. The CDR3 nucleotides read TGCGCCAGCAGCTTAGCTGACACCAACACTGAAGCTTTCTTT.

J is TRBJ2-7 and V is TRBV5-4; TRBD1 is a possible D gene (6 bases). Between the trimmed V and J ends, which lost 3 bases and 2 bases, there was a span of 9 bases. The CDR3 is made up of 13 amino acids. CDR1 is SGHNT, CDR2 YYREEE, per germline (reference sequence). Here the CDR3 reads CASSYGQTYEQYF. CDR3 DNA: TGTGCCAGCAGCTACGGACAGACCTACGAGCAGTACTTC. Full variable domain (outside the CDR3, taken from reference TRBV5-4 and TRBJ2-7): ETGVTQSPTHLIKTRGQQVTLRCSSQSGHNTVSWYQQALGQGPQFIFQYYREEENGRGNFPPRFSGLQFPNYSSELNVNALELDDSALYLCASSYGQTYEQYFGPGTRLTVT.

The chain combines TRBV9 with TRBJ1-2; TRBD1 matches 7 bases. The CDR3 totals 14 residues. Germline CDR1 and CDR2: SGDLS and YYNGEE. Trimming took 1 base from V and 4 from J; bases not matched to a gene: 4. The CDR3 bases are TGTGCCAGCAGCGTAACAGGGGCAGGCTATGGCTACACCTTC. This gives the protein CASSVTGAGYGYTF.

The genes are TRBV10-2 and TRBJ1-2; 7 bases fit TRBD1. This CDR3 is 14 amino acids long. Germline CDR1 WSHSY, CDR2 SAAADI. The trim removed 3 bases at V and 8 bases at J, leaving 9 bases unmatched. The chain's CDR3 is CASSERTGIRGYTF. In nucleotides, the CDR3 is TGCGCCAGCAGTGAAAGGACAGGCATAAGGGGCTACACCTTC.

J is TRBJ2-3 and V is TRBV5-4, with TRBD2 as a possible D gene (6 bases). The germline V gene has CDR1 SGHNT and CDR2 YYREEE (reference sequence). This CDR3 is 15 amino acids long. Between the trimmed V and J ends, which lost 7 bases and 0 bases, there was a span of 15 bases. CDR3 bases: TGTGCCAGCGGGGGGAGGTTGACAAGCACAGATACGCAGTATTTT. It encodes CASGGRLTSTDTQYF.

V usage is TRBV30 and J usage is TRBJ1-1; TRBD1 is a possible D gene (5 bases). Germline CDR1 is GTSNPN and CDR2 is SVGIG (reference sequence). This CDR3 has 14 residues. Between the trimmed V and J ends, which lost 1 base and 3 bases, there was a span of 12 bases. The CDR3 spells CAWSADRIDTEAFF. The DNA of the CDR3 is TGTGCCTGGAGTGCTGACAGAATTGACACTGAAGCTTTCTTT.

This chain joins TRBV15 and TRBJ1-6; no clear D. The CDR3 extends over 15 amino acids. Germline-derived CDR1 and CDR2 are LNHNV and YYDKDF (reference sequence). V lost 8 bases and J lost 3, with 14 bases in between. Here the CDR3 DNA reads TGTGCCACCTCGTTTCTGGGCTTCTATAATTCACCCCTCCACTTT. Protein: CATSFLGFYNSPLHF. Variable domain in full (rest from reference TRBV15 and TRBJ1-6): DAMVIQNPRYQVTQFGKPVTLSCSQTLNHNVMYWYQQKSSQAPKLLFHYYDKDFNNEADTPDNFQSRRPNTSFCFLDIRSPGLGDTAMYLCATSFLGFYNSPLHFGNGTRLTVT.

The gene calls are TRBV28 and TRBJ1-2; D is possibly TRBD1 (5 bases). Germline V gives CDR1 MDHEN, CDR2 SYDVKM. The length of the CDR3 is 12 residues. V gave up 6 bases and J gave up 8 bases, with 13 bases separating them. The CDR3 protein is CASRSGNEGYTF. In DNA form, the CDR3 reads TGTGCCAGCAGATCAGGGAATGAGGGCTACACCTTC.

The V gene is TRBV7-9, the J gene TRBJ2-4; a weak D match, TRBD2 (5 bases). The CDR3 sequence is 14 residues long. With 5 bases removed from V and 6 bases from J, the gap between germline ends came to 14 bases. CDR1 and CDR2 from the germline V gene are SEHNR and FQNEAQ (reference sequence). The CDR3 nucleotides read TGTGCCAGCAGCCCCAGCGGCCTGGGAAACATTCAGTACTTC. It specifies CASSPSGLGNIQYF.

This clone was observed a single time. This sequence joins TRBV6-2 or TRBV6-3 and TRBJ2-2, with 11 bases identical to TRBD1. This CDR3 has 16 residues. After removal of 2 bases from V and 6 bases from J, the junction contained 5 bases not matched to a gene. The germline gives CDR1 MNHEY, CDR2 SVGEGT. The CDR3 is CASSYLLGQGAGELFF. Here the CDR3 DNA reads TGTGCCAGCAGTTACCTCTTGGGACAGGGGGCCGGGGAGCTGTTTTTT.

This rearrangement joins TRBV24-1 to TRBJ2-2, with TRBD2 matching over 7 bases. CDR3 length: 19 amino acids. Germline V gene data show CDR1 as KGHDR and CDR2 as SFDVKD. Trimming at V came to 0 bases and at J to 7 bases, leaving 16 bases not matched to a gene. The CDR3 loop reads CATSDLRVGREPPVGELFF. CDR3 nucleotide sequence: TGTGCCACCAGTGATTTGCGGGTTGGGCGGGAGCCACCGGTCGGGGAGCTGTTTTTT.

This clone was counted once. The chain combines TRBV27 with TRBJ1-4; D may be TRBD1 (6 bases). Germline lookup yields CDR1 MNHEY and CDR2 SMNVEV (reference sequence). This CDR3 contains 13 residues. Trimming took 6 bases from V and 8 from J, leaving 13 bases between them. CDR3 sequence (DNA): TGTGCCAGCAGGTTGGGACACAGGGAAAAACTGTTTTTT. Translating gives CASRLGHREKLFF.

The chain is built from TRBV11-2 and TRBJ2-7; 7 bases fit TRBD1. The CDR3 runs to 14 residues. The V gene end was trimmed by 1 base and the J gene end by 2 bases; junction bases not matched to a gene: 2. Germline V gene lookup returns CDR1 SGHAT and CDR2 FQNNGV. In DNA form, the CDR3 reads TGTGCCAGCAGCTTAGCGGGACAGACCTACGAGCAGTACTTC. It specifies CASSLAGQTYEQYF.